A selection of T cell receptor beta chains follows, all from one sample in a study of cytomegalovirus exposure and HLA in healthy donors. TCRdb's table, derived via immunoSEQ multiplex PCR, lists solely in-frame clones and lacks some. The sample yields about 130,000 clones, just under 80% seen once. Sequenced sample: PBMCs. All receptors come from a man in his thirties or forties in good health and CMV-seronegative. Both conserved end residues are trimmed from each CDR3. D genes are given only for firm matches. Part of the rows lack a size; the others show once, few, many or a class for expanded clones.

clone_size: NA; v_call: TRBV7-2; d_call: NA; cdr3_aa: ASSLAGDAEAF
clone_size: NA; v_call: TRBV5-6; d_call: NA; cdr3_aa: ASSPGGYGYT
clone_size: NA; v_call: TRBV6-1; d_call: NA; cdr3_aa: ASRKGVPGDNEQF
clone_size: few; v_call: TRBV4-1; d_call: NA; cdr3_aa: ASSQDPTAEETQY
clone_size: many; v_call: TRBV6-5; d_call: NA; cdr3_aa: ASQNPTNEKLF
clone_size: few; v_call: TRBV7-2; d_call: NA; cdr3_aa: ASSSLGGSVYPEAF
clone_size: once; v_call: TRBV6-4; d_call: NA; cdr3_aa: ASSDSPNTGELF
clone_size: NA; v_call: TRBV5-6; d_call: NA; cdr3_aa: ASSPRGYGYT
clone_size: NA; v_call: TRBV4-3; d_call: TRBD2; cdr3_aa: ASSQELAGRYEQF
clone_size: NA; v_call: TRBV4-3; d_call: TRBD1; cdr3_aa: ASSQEWGTAYEQY
clone_size: NA; v_call: TRBV6-5; d_call: NA; cdr3_aa: ASSYSTSPGDYGYT
clone_size: NA; v_call: TRBV4-1; d_call: TRBD1; cdr3_aa: ASSQRRTGTGAHEQY
clone_size: NA; v_call: TRBV6-5; d_call: TRBD2; cdr3_aa: ASSYHASGANEQF
clone_size: NA; v_call: TRBV27; d_call: TRBD1; cdr3_aa: ASRGTGGSYEQY
clone_size: NA; v_call: TRBV7-9; d_call: TRBD1; cdr3_aa: ASSLTGGVTEAF
clone_size: once; v_call: TRBV6-4; d_call: NA; cdr3_aa: ASSVEVRSPLH
clone_size: NA; v_call: TRBV4-1; d_call: NA; cdr3_aa: ASSRREVLDTEQY